Reported below is one T cell receptor beta chain. Antigen specificity is unknown. The entry originates in a study of cytotoxic CD8 clonotypes in ibrutinib-treated CLL. Overall study: The cohort had around 10 relapsed/refractory and some 16 treatment-naive patients, roughly 17 IGHV unmutated. Study-level points and caveats: Against age-matched healthy donors, baseline clonality ran higher and tracked circulating CD8+ T-cell counts.

Sequencing used immunoSEQ multiplex PCR; TCRdb keeps in-frame clones, though not all of them. This sample yields nearly 100,000 clones, of which approximately 80% are seen a single time; around 30% belongs to the top ten. The CDR3 length is 10 residues. The clonotype was recovered from a human donor with chronic lymphocytic leukemia. The chain links TRBV21-1 to TRBJ1-5. TRBV21-1 is labeled a pseudogene. The sample in question was PBMCs, obtained after 12 months of ibrutinib treatment. The DNA for the CDR3 is TGTGCCAGCAGCGACCAGCCCCAGCATTTT. Translation gives CASSDQPQHF.